Listed below are T cell receptor beta chains from one sample, sequenced in a study of Graves' ophthalmopathy and Graves' hyperthyroidism. TCRdb passed the multiplex PCR reads through MiXCR, listing each CDR3 protein once. In the table there are about 500,000 distinct CDR3 sequences, over 13% of which are singletons. Source material: blood. Receptors originate from a woman under 40 with Graves' ophthalmopathy. Each CDR3 is given with its conserved first and last residue. The D gene is left open where the match is weak. Part of the rows lack a size; the others show once, few, many or a class for expanded clones.

len: 15
j_gene: TRBJ1-1
abundance: many
d_gene: TRBD1
v_gene: TRBV5-1
CDR3nt: TGCGCCAGCAGCTTGGCCAACAGGGGGAACACTGAAGCTTTCTTT
CDR3aa: CASSLANRGNTEAFF

len: 12
j_gene: TRBJ2-7
abundance: many
d_gene: TRBD2
v_gene: TRBV20-1
CDR3nt: TGCAGTGCTAGGAGTCTCGGGGGGTTCCAGTACTTC
CDR3aa: CSARSLGGFQYF

len: 16
j_gene: TRBJ1-5
abundance: few
d_gene: .
v_gene: TRBV19
CDR3nt: TGTGCCAGTAGATCTAGCTGGGGAAATAGCAATCAGCCCCAGCATTTT
CDR3aa: CASRSSWGNSNQPQHF

len: 13
j_gene: TRBJ2-7
abundance: many
d_gene: TRBD2
v_gene: TRBV20-1
CDR3nt: TGCAGTGAAGTCCTAGCGGGAGAGTTAGAGCAGTACTTC
CDR3aa: CSEVLAGELEQYF

len: 17
j_gene: TRBJ2-7
abundance: few
d_gene: TRBD2
v_gene: TRBV20-1
CDR3nt: TGCAGTGCTAGAGATACCCCCGCCGGGACTACAAGTTACGAGCAGTACTTC
CDR3aa: CSARDTPAGTTSYEQYF

len: 15
j_gene: TRBJ2-3
abundance: few
d_gene: .
v_gene: TRBV19
CDR3nt: TGTGCCAGTAGTATAGTGGAGGAAAGCACAGATACGCAGTATTTT
CDR3aa: CASSIVEESTDTQYF

len: 15
j_gene: TRBJ1-1
abundance: few
d_gene: .
v_gene: TRBV4-2
CDR3nt: TGTGCCAGCAGCCAAGAAGGACACCTAAACACTGAAGCTTTCTTT
CDR3aa: CASSQEGHLNTEAFF

len: 12
j_gene: TRBJ2-7
abundance: many
d_gene: .
v_gene: TRBV29-1
CDR3nt: TGCAGCGTTGGGGTTAGCGGCTACGAGCAGTACTTC
CDR3aa: CSVGVSGYEQYF

len: 13
j_gene: TRBJ1-3
abundance: .
d_gene: .
v_gene: TRBV29-1
CDR3nt: TGCAGCGTTGCCGGGGGGGCTGGAAACACCATATATTTT
CDR3aa: CSVAGGAGNTIYF

len: 13
j_gene: TRBJ2-7
abundance: many
d_gene: .
v_gene: TRBV29-1
CDR3nt: TGCAGCGTTGAACGGCAGGGTGGGGGCGAGCAGTACTTC
CDR3aa: CSVERQGGGEQYF

len: 14
j_gene: TRBJ1-2
abundance: many
d_gene: TRBD1
v_gene: TRBV30
CDR3nt: TGTGCCCGGACGGAACAGGGGAGTAGCTATGGCTACACCTTC
CDR3aa: CARTEQGSSYGYTF

len: 15
j_gene: TRBJ2-2
abundance: many
d_gene: TRBD1
v_gene: TRBV7-2
CDR3nt: TGTGCCAGCAGCTTGAGGGGGCTTAACACCGGGGAGCTGTTTTTT
CDR3aa: CASSLRGLNTGELFF

len: 16
j_gene: TRBJ2-7
abundance: many
d_gene: .
v_gene: TRBV4-1
CDR3nt: TGCGCCAGCAGCCAAGGGGGGGACGGGGCTTCCTACGAGCAGTACTTC
CDR3aa: CASSQGGDGASYEQYF

len: 12
j_gene: TRBJ2-7
abundance: many
d_gene: .
v_gene: TRBV30
CDR3nt: TGTGCCTGGACGGGGAGCTCCTACGAGCAGTACTTC
CDR3aa: CAWTGSSYEQYF

len: 12
j_gene: TRBJ1-1
abundance: few
d_gene: .
v_gene: TRBV4-1
CDR3nt: TGCGCCAGCAGCCAAGATCCTCGTGAAGCTTTCTTT
CDR3aa: CASSQDPREAFF

len: 16
j_gene: TRBJ1-5
abundance: many
d_gene: .
v_gene: TRBV13
CDR3nt: TGTGCCAGCAGCCTCAGGGTTCAGGGTAGCAATCAGCCCCAGCATTTT
CDR3aa: CASSLRVQGSNQPQHF

len: 15
j_gene: TRBJ1-6
abundance: many
d_gene: .
v_gene: TRBV7-8
CDR3nt: TGTGCCAGCAGCTCAGCCGGGGGTTTAAATTCACCCCTCCACTTT
CDR3aa: CASSSAGGLNSPLHF

len: 12
j_gene: TRBJ2-7
abundance: .
d_gene: TRBD2
v_gene: TRBV2
CDR3nt: TGTGCCAGCACCAGCGGGGCCTTCGAGCAGTACTTC
CDR3aa: CASTSGAFEQYF

len: 15
j_gene: TRBJ2-7
abundance: many
d_gene: .
v_gene: TRBV7-9
CDR3nt: TGTGCCAGCAGCTTGGTAGGTAGCGCTTCCTACGAGCAGTACTTC
CDR3aa: CASSLVGSASYEQYF

len: 16
j_gene: TRBJ2-6
abundance: .
d_gene: .
v_gene: TRBV28
CDR3nt: TGTGCCAGCAGTTTCATGACAGACTCTGGGGCCAACGTCCTGACTTTC
CDR3aa: CASSFMTDSGANVLTF

len: 13
j_gene: TRBJ1-1
abundance: many
d_gene: .
v_gene: TRBV19
CDR3nt: TGTGCCAGTAGTATGTCCTGGAACACTGAAGCTTTCTTT
CDR3aa: CASSMSWNTEAFF

len: 14
j_gene: TRBJ2-7
abundance: .
d_gene: TRBD1
v_gene: TRBV29-1
CDR3nt: TGCAGCGTTGTGTATGTGGACAGGGGGAGCGAGCAGTACTTC
CDR3aa: CSVVYVDRGSEQYF